This TCR beta chain was found in a study of T-cell memory formation after mild COVID-19. Broader study findings: Within pre-infection memory, some responding clones were found, suggesting cross-reactive memory joined.

CDR1 is SGHRS and CDR2 is YFSETQ in the germline V gene. CDR3 length: 14 amino acids. The ends were cut back, 0 bases at V and 5 bases at J, with 11 bases in the middle. This clonotype was picked up a small number of times. Antigen specificity is unknown. 5'RACE with constant-segment primers built TCRalpha and TCRbeta cDNA libraries with UMIs. Each CDR3 protein gets one entry after TCRdb re-called the 5' RACE reads with MiXCR. The sample has roughly 370,000 distinct CDR3 sequences, about 16% seen once; the top ten hold about 22%. This receptor was obtained from a man younger than 35 who had mild COVID-19 (a few samples of this study predate the infection). Cell type and time point are not known. Material for sequencing was PBMCs or a T cell subset sorted from them (not recorded which). V gene TRBV5-1 combines with J gene TRBJ2-5; TRBD2 might be the D (6 bases). The CDR3 nucleotides are TGCGCCAGCAGCTTGGGACTAGTTAGGGAGACCCAGTACTTC. Translation: CASSLGLVRETQYF.